The source of this T cell receptor beta chain is a study of blood T cell repertoires in COVID-19. Across the study: Some COVID-19 samples were acute and others convalescent; all came from the United States, Italy and Spain. PBMCs, B-cell-depleted T cells, or T cells were the source of the cDNA or gDNA that made up the material.

The method was immunoSEQ multiplex PCR; TCRdb's version includes in-frame clones alone and lacks a portion of them. The sample records over 130,000 clones, around 88% being singletons. The CDR3 is 15 amino acids. From germline, CDR1 is SGHTA and CDR2 FQGNSA. The ends lost 3 bases at V and 0 bases at J; junction bases unmatched: 3. The genes are TRBV7-2 and TRBJ2-5, with TRBD2 identical over 8 bases. Sample: peripheral blood. The origin of this receptor is a human donor in a cohort sampled during active COVID-19. The CDR3 nucleotides are TGTGCCAGCAGCTTTCAACTAGCGGACCAAGAGACCCAGTACTTC. Translation: CASSFQLADQETQYF.